The clone carrying this T cell receptor (beta chain) was counted between two and nine times. These data are taken from a study of patients and donors after allogeneic stem cell transplantation. The germline V gene has CDR1 LGHNA and CDR2 YSLEER. The CDR3 runs 15 residues. V lost 4 bases, J lost 9 bases, and 21 bases lay in between. TCRdb reanalysed the RT-PCR reads using MiXCR and keeps one entry per CDR3 protein. The sample consists of roughly 940,000 distinct CDR3 sequences, under 20% of them appearing once. Sequencing used blood, either unsorted or a sorted T cell fraction (not recorded which). The chain carries TRBV4-3 and TRBJ1-1; D may be TRBD1 (6 bases). This sequence was found in a human donor who was either an allogeneic HSCT recipient or a stem cell or donor lymphocyte infusion donor (not recorded which). It is not recorded whose cells these are; they may come from a transplant donor. For the CDR3, the DNA is TGCGCCAGCAGCCCCTCCGGGTGGGGGCTAAGTAAAGCTTTCTTT. Protein sequence: CASSPSGWGLSKAFF.